A selection of T cell receptor beta chains follows, all from one sample in a study of CD8 T cells in ankylosing spondylitis. TCRdb re-called the 5' RACE reads through MiXCR, storing one row per CDR3 protein. The sample lists some 120,000 distinct CDR3 sequences, about 6.5% occurring once. The specimen was blood, either unsorted or a sorted T cell fraction (not recorded which). The source is a male donor with ankylosing spondylitis or in good health (not recorded which). The CDR3 runs from the conserved cysteine through the conserved F or W. The D gene is left open where the match is weak. Clone size appears in some rows only: once, few, many, or a class for an expanded clone.

V: TRBV19; D: TRBD1; size: many; J: TRBJ1-2; CDR3: CASSPQGAEGYTF; DNA: TGTGCCAGTAGCCCACAGGGGGCGGAGGGCTACACCTTC
V: TRBV20-1; D: TRBD1; size: many; J: TRBJ1-2; CDR3: CSATQPGQGHNGYTF; DNA: TGCAGTGCTACCCAACCGGGACAGGGGCATAATGGCTACACCTTC
V: TRBV5-1; D: TRBD1; size: .; J: TRBJ1-4; CDR3: CASSLAVGTERLLFF; DNA: TGCGCCAGCAGCTTGGCCGTTGGGACAGAAAGGCTCCTGTTTTTT
V: TRBV20-1; D: .; size: many; J: TRBJ2-3; CDR3: CSARGRQVSTDTQYF; DNA: TGCAGTGCTAGAGGGAGACAGGTTAGCACAGATACGCAGTATTTT
V: TRBV20-1; D: TRBD2; size: many; J: TRBJ2-7; CDR3: CSARPSTLVLAGRLSTYEQYF; DNA: TGCAGTGCTAGACCCTCCACCCTGGTGTTAGCGGGACGATTATCTACCTACGAGCAGTACTTC
V: TRBV7-2; D: .; size: many; J: TRBJ2-2; CDR3: CASTFSSGGELFF; DNA: TGTGCCAGCACCTTCTCATCGGGCGGGGAGCTGTTTTTT
V: TRBV5-1; D: TRBD2; size: many; J: TRBJ2-3; CDR3: CATGIAGETDTQYF; DNA: TGCGCCACCGGAATAGCGGGAGAGACAGATACGCAGTATTTT
V: TRBV6-2/TRBV6-3; D: .; size: many; J: TRBJ1-1; CDR3: CASSPGRQEGTEAFF; DNA: TGTGCCAGCAGCCCCGGGCGACAGGAAGGCACTGAAGCTTTCTTT
V: TRBV7-6; D: TRBD1; size: many; J: TRBJ1-3; CDR3: CASSPRDSPSGNTIYF; DNA: TGTGCCAGCAGCCCTAGGGACAGCCCCTCTGGAAACACCATATATTTT
V: TRBV5-5; D: TRBD2; size: many; J: TRBJ2-1; CDR3: CASSEGLGENEQFF; DNA: TGTGCCAGCAGCGAGGGACTAGGGGAGAATGAGCAGTTCTTC
V: TRBV27; D: TRBD1; size: many; J: TRBJ2-1; CDR3: CASSLFSRTGYLPEQFF; DNA: TGTGCCAGCAGTTTATTTTCTCGGACAGGCTATCTACCTGAGCAGTTCTTC
V: TRBV20-1; D: TRBD1; size: .; J: TRBJ2-5; CDR3: CSASRGTGVVLGTQYF; DNA: TGCAGTGCTAGTCGAGGGACAGGGGTTGTTTTAGGGACCCAGTACTTC
V: TRBV2; D: TRBD1; size: many; J: TRBJ2-2; CDR3: CASSTQGTGELFF; DNA: TGTGCCAGCAGTACACAGGGGACCGGGGAGCTGTTTTTT
V: TRBV7-6; D: .; size: many; J: TRBJ2-2; CDR3: CASSPIQLANTGELFF; DNA: TGTGCCAGCAGCCCTATTCAGCTAGCGAACACCGGGGAGCTGTTTTTT
V: TRBV5-1; D: .; size: .; J: TRBJ2-1; CDR3: CASSSTSQGRRYNEQFF; DNA: TGCGCCAGCAGCTCGACTTCACAGGGAAGGCGGTACAATGAGCAGTTCTTC
V: TRBV5-1; D: .; size: many; J: TRBJ1-5; CDR3: CASSLEASSNQPQHF; DNA: TGCGCCAGCAGCTTGGAGGCGAGTAGCAATCAGCCCCAGCATTTT
V: TRBV12-3/TRBV12-4; D: .; size: many; J: TRBJ2-3; CDR3: CASSLGGRGADTQYF; DNA: TGTGCCAGCAGTTTAGGTGGGAGAGGCGCAGATACGCAGTATTTT
V: TRBV7-2; D: .; size: many; J: TRBJ1-2; CDR3: CASSLSDLSYGYTF; DNA: TGTGCCAGCAGCTTATCCGATCTGAGCTATGGCTACACCTTC
V: TRBV5-1; D: .; size: many; J: TRBJ1-2; CDR3: CASSFHGPRYGYTF; DNA: TGCGCCAGCAGTTTTCATGGTCCCCGCTATGGCTACACCTTC
V: TRBV29-1; D: .; size: .; J: TRBJ2-1; CDR3: CSVVTGSSYNEQFF; DNA: TGCAGCGTAGTGACCGGGAGCTCCTACAATGAGCAGTTCTTC
V: TRBV20-1; D: .; size: once; J: TRBJ2-2; CDR3: CSARVPGQNTGELFF; DNA: TGCAGTGCTAGAGTTCCGGGACAGAACACCGGGGAGCTGTTTTTT
V: TRBV5-1; D: TRBD2; size: .; J: TRBJ2-1; CDR3: CASSLAGTSATGEQFF; DNA: TGCGCCAGCAGCTTGGCCGGGACTAGCGCTACTGGAGAGCAGTTCTTC
V: TRBV7-2; D: TRBD2; size: .; J: TRBJ2-3; CDR3: CASSLSGYASTDTQYF; DNA: TGTGCCAGCAGCCTTAGCGGGTACGCTAGCACAGATACGCAGTATTTT
V: TRBV20-1; D: .; size: many; J: TRBJ1-5; CDR3: CSARRDPNQPQHF; DNA: TGCAGTGCTAGACGGGATCCCAATCAGCCCCAGCATTTT
V: TRBV3-1; D: .; size: few; J: TRBJ2-6; CDR3: CASSQAGIRYSGANVLTF; DNA: TGTGCCAGCAGCCAAGCCGGGATCCGGTACTCTGGGGCCAACGTCCTGACTTTC
V: TRBV20-1; D: TRBD1; size: many; J: TRBJ1-1; CDR3: CSGTKNTGTGTEAFF; DNA: TGCAGTGGAACCAAAAATACAGGGACAGGTACTGAAGCTTTCTTT
V: TRBV7-2; D: .; size: many; J: TRBJ1-5; CDR3: CASSLDRGPQHF; DNA: TGTGCCAGCAGCCTTGACCGGGGGCCCCAGCATTTT
V: TRBV5-1; D: .; size: .; J: TRBJ1-2; CDR3: CASSWLSGTTGYGYTF; DNA: TGCGCCAGCAGCTGGCTGTCTGGGACAACGGGCTATGGCTACACCTTC
V: TRBV5-1; D: .; size: many; J: TRBJ2-5; CDR3: CASSLRGIQETQYF; DNA: TGCGCCAGCAGCTTGCGGGGAATCCAAGAGACCCAGTACTTC
V: TRBV7-8; D: .; size: many; J: TRBJ2-1; CDR3: CASSMTESSYNEQFF; DNA: TGTGCCAGCAGCATGACAGAGAGCTCCTACAATGAGCAGTTCTTC
V: TRBV5-1; D: .; size: many; J: TRBJ2-3; CDR3: CASKEGSTDTQYF; DNA: TGCGCCAGCAAGGAAGGCAGCACAGATACGCAGTATTTT
V: TRBV6-2/TRBV6-3; D: .; size: many; J: TRBJ1-1; CDR3: CASSTGPLTEAFF; DNA: TGTGCCAGCAGCACCGGACCGCTAACTGAAGCTTTCTTT
V: TRBV29-1; D: .; size: many; J: TRBJ2-2; CDR3: CSVYSGATGELFF; DNA: TGCAGCGTTTACTCAGGGGCCACCGGGGAGCTGTTTTTT
V: TRBV7-9; D: .; size: many; J: TRBJ2-1; CDR3: CASSSGTSSYNEQFF; DNA: TGTGCCAGCAGCTCCGGGACCTCATCCTACAATGAGCAGTTCTTC
V: TRBV12-3/TRBV12-4; D: .; size: many; J: TRBJ1-1; CDR3: CASSLLSMNTEAFF; DNA: TGTGCCAGCAGTTTACTGTCTATGAACACTGAAGCTTTCTTT
V: TRBV5-6; D: TRBD1; size: many; J: TRBJ1-2; CDR3: CASSRGQGGGYTF; DNA: TGTGCCAGCAGCCGAGGACAGGGTGGAGGCTACACCTTC
V: TRBV4-2; D: .; size: .; J: TRBJ2-7; CDR3: CARSPGQHYEQYF; DNA: TGTGCCAGGAGCCCGGGGCAGCATTACGAGCAGTACTTC
V: TRBV7-3; D: TRBD1; size: many; J: TRBJ2-1; CDR3: CASSRGQGVRNEQFF; DNA: TGTGCCAGCAGCCGGGGACAGGGGGTGAGAAATGAGCAGTTCTTC
V: TRBV11-1; D: TRBD1; size: many; J: TRBJ2-2; CDR3: CASSGKGQGKAGIHTGELFF; DNA: TGTGCCAGCAGCGGAAAGGGACAGGGGAAAGCGGGGATACACACCGGGGAGCTGTTTTTT
V: TRBV5-1; D: .; size: many; J: TRBJ2-1; CDR3: CASSWTDQAFYNEQFF; DNA: TGCGCCAGCAGCTGGACCGACCAGGCATTCTACAATGAGCAGTTCTTC
V: TRBV3-1; D: .; size: few; J: TRBJ1-2; CDR3: CASSQETYGYTF; DNA: TGTGCCAGCAGCCAAGAGACCTATGGCTACACCTTC